The source of this T cell receptor beta chain is a study of response to subunit inactivated influenza vaccine. MiXCR, applied by TCRdb to the RT-PCR reads, yields one record per CDR3 protein. The sample lists about 170,000 distinct CDR3 sequences, about an eighth seen once, with 25% to 30% in the top ten. Trimming cost V 3 bases and J 4 bases, with 5 bases left between them. Per germline, CDR1 SGDLS and CDR2 YYNGEE. The CDR3 has 12 amino acids. This sample was shared with a second study, whose subject was T cells expressing NK-cell markers. From that paper: Generation of TCR beta cDNA was performed by 5'RACE template switching incorporating UMIs.

The sample in question was CD8+ T cells sorted from PBMCs, obtained 11 to 12 days after vaccination. This sequence was found in a man aged 50-60 years who received an inactivated influenza vaccine. This sequence joins TRBV9 and TRBJ2-1; D not resolved. The CDR3 loop is CASSGRYNEQFF. CDR3 DNA: TGTGCCAGCAGCGGACGATACAATGAGCAGTTCTTC.